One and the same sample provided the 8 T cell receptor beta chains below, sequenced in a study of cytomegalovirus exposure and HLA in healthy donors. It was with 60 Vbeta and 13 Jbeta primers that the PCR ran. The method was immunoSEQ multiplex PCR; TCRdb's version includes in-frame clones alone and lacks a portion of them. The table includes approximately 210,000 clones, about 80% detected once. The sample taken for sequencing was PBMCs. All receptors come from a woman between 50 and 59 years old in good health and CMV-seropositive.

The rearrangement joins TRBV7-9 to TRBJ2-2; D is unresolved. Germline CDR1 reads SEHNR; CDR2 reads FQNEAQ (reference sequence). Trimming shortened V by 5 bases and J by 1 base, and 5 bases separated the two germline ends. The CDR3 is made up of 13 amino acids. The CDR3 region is CASSHLNTGELFF. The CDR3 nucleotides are TGTGCCAGCAGCCATTTGAACACCGGGGAGCTGTTTTTT.

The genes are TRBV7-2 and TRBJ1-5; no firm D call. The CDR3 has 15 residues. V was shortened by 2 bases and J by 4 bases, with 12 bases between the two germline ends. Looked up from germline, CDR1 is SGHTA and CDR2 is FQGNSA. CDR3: CASSLTLIGNQPQHF. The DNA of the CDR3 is TGTGCCAGCAGCTTAACTTTAATCGGGAATCAGCCCCAGCATTTT.

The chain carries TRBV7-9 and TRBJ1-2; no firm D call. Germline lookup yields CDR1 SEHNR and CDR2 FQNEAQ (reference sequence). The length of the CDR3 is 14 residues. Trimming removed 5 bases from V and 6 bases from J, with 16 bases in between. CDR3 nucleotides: TGTGCCAGCAGCAGATACAACCCCGTCAATGGCTACACCTTC. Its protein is CASSRYNPVNGYTF.

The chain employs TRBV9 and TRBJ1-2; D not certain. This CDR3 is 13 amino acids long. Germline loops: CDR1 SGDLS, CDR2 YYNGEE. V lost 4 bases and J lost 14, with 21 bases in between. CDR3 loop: CASSPRSGEPLTF. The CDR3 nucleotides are TGTGCCAGCAGCCCCCGGTCTGGAGAGCCCTTGACCTTC.

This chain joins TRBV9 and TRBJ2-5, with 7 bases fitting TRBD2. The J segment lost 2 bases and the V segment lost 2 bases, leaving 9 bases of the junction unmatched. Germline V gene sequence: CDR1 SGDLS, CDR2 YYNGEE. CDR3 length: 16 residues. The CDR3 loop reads CASSVSGDFLQETQYF. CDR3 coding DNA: TGTGCCAGCAGCGTGAGCGGGGATTTTCTTCAAGAGACCCAGTACTTC.

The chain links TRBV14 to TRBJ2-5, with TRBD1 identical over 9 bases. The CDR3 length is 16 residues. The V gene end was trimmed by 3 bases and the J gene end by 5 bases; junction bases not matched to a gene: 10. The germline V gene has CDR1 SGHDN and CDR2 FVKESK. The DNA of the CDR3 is TGTGCCAGCAGCCAGTCCCGGGACAGGGTCAGGGAGACCCAGTACTTC. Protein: CASSQSRDRVRETQYF.

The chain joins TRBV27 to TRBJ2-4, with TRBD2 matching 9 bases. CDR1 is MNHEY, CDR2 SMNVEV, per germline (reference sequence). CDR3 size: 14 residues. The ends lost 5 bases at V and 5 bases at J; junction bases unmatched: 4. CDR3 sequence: CASSNSGGENIQYF. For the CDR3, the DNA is TGTGCCAGCAGTAATAGCGGGGGTGAAAACATTCAGTACTTC.

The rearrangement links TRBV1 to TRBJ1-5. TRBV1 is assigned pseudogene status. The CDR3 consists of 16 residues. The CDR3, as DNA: TGCACCAGCAGCCAAGAAGCCGAACCGGGCAATCAGCCCCAGCATTTT. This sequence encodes CTSSQEAEPGNQPQHF.